The 3 T cell receptor beta chains below were found in one sample sequenced in a study of memory CD4+ T cells and cytomegalovirus serostatus. Repertoires were generated with immunoSEQ multiplex PCR, while TCRdb's copy carries only in-frame clones and drops some. The sample includes around 54,000 clones, about 78% of them seen just once. Single viable CD3+CD4+CD8-CD45RO+ cells were sorted as the memory CD4+ T cells. Input material: memory CD4+ T cells from blood. These receptor sequences come from an adult in good health and CMV-seronegative.

J is TRBJ2-1 and V is TRBV19, with D tentatively TRBD2 (5 bases). Germline-derived CDR1 and CDR2 are LNHDA and SQIVND (reference sequence). The CDR3 runs 17 residues. Deletions cut 3 bases from V and 2 bases from J, with 17 bases between. In DNA form, the CDR3 reads TGTGCCAGTAGTATTAAGGGCGGGCAAGGAACCTACAATGAGCAGTTCTTC. Residues: CASSIKGGQGTYNEQFF.

This clone occurred a few times. The V and J genes are TRBV5-6 and TRBJ2-5; D unresolved. Between the trimmed V and J ends, which lost 0 bases and 5 bases, there was a span of 8 bases. This CDR3 comprises 13 residues. The V gene's germline CDR1 is SGHDT and CDR2 YYEEEE. The DNA of the CDR3 is TGTGCCAGCAGCTTGGATATAAGGGAGACCCAGTACTTC. Translation: CASSLDIRETQYF. The whole variable domain, filled in from reference TRBV5-6 and TRBJ2-5, reads DAGVTQSPTHLIKTRGQQVTLRCSPKSGHDTVSWYQQALGQGPQFIFQYYEEEERQRGNFPDRFSGHQFPNYSSELNVNALLLGDSALYLCASSLDIRETQYFGPGTRLLVL.

This chain connects TRBV4-1 to TRBJ2-7; TRBD2 matches 7 bases. Trimming removed 4 bases from V and 2 bases from J; junction bases left unmatched: 11. Germline CDR1 and CDR2: MGHRA and YSYEKL. The CDR3 covers 16 residues. The CDR3 region has the DNA TGCGCCAGCAGCCGAGAGGGCGGGACTAACACCTACGAGCAGTACTTC. Amino acids: CASSREGGTNTYEQYF.